The T cell receptor beta chain under discussion was sequenced for a study of OX40 agonist ivuxolimab in advanced cancers. Findings of the study overall: At doses 0.1 to 3.0 mg/kg, CD4+ and CD8+ clones expanded. Compared with others, partial responders at 0.1-3.0 mg/kg displayed clonal expansion among the lowest.

The CDR3 loop spans 10 amino acids. V dropped 6 bases and J dropped 7 bases, with 7 bases sitting between them. Germline lookup yields CDR1 SNHLY and CDR2 FYNNEI. As concerns this clone: Its antigen is not identified.

Clones were read by immunoSEQ multiplex PCR, and TCRdb kept only the in-frame ones, dropping some. In the table there are 75,000 to 95,000 clones, 75% to 90% of which are singletons. The V gene is TRBV2, the J gene TRBJ2-7; D is possibly TRBD1 (5 bases). The material was CD4+ or CD8+ T cells sorted from blood, obtained in a trial of the OX40 agonist ivuxolimab. This TCR came from an adult with an advanced solid tumor such as melanoma, head and neck, liver or kidney cancer. CDR3 residues: CASRGLEQYF. For the CDR3, the DNA is TGTGCCAGCAGGGGGCTTGAGCAGTACTTC.